The 6 T cell receptor beta chains below were found in one sample sequenced in a study of cytomegalovirus exposure and HLA in healthy donors. The assay was immunoSEQ multiplex PCR, and TCRdb's table has in-frame clones only and misses some. This sample has roughly 310,000 clones, with around 90% found just once. Sequencing used PBMCs. Source of these receptors: a man aged 25 to 45 in good health and CMV-seronegative.

The V gene is TRBV7-2, the J gene TRBJ1-1; D is unclear. CDR3 length equals 13 residues. Germline-derived CDR1 and CDR2 are SGHTA and FQGNSA. V dropped 7 bases and J dropped 3 bases, with 12 bases sitting between them. DNA for the CDR3: TGTGCCAGCACCAACGGGTTATACACTGAAGCTTTCTTT. Amino acids: CASTNGLYTEAFF.

This clone was found once. The gene calls are TRBV2 and TRBJ2-7, with TRBD1 matching over 7 bases. CDR1 and CDR2 (germline): SNHLY, FYNNEI. This CDR3 region has 16 residues. The V and J ends lost 7 bases and 7 bases, in that order; junction bases with no gene match: 19. CDR3 region: CASNRDSQLATSEQYF. CDR3 nucleotides: TGTGCCAGCAATCGGGACAGTCAATTGGCTACGTCGGAGCAGTACTTC.

The chain carries TRBV30 and TRBJ2-7; D perhaps matches TRBD1 (5 bases). The CDR3 is 15 residues long. Trimming cost V 0 bases and J 5 bases, with 17 bases left between them. The V gene's germline CDR1 is GTSNPN and CDR2 SVGIG (reference sequence). CDR3 nucleotides: TGTGCCTGGAGTGTAGGGTGGCAGGGAAGCGACGAGCAGTACTTC. This sequence encodes CAWSVGWQGSDEQYF.

J is TRBJ2-1 and V is TRBV5-4; D may be TRBD2 (6 bases). Trimming shortened V by 4 bases and J by 5 bases, and 19 bases separated the two germline ends. The V gene's germline CDR1 is SGHNT and CDR2 YYREEE (reference sequence). This CDR3 is 16 amino acids long. DNA of the CDR3: TGTGCCAGCAGCCCGGCCCCTAGCGCCCGCCACAATGAGCAGTTCTTC. Amino acids: CASSPAPSARHNEQFF.

This chain joins TRBV18 and TRBJ2-7; D gene ambiguous. CDR3 length: 14 amino acids. Germline V gene data show CDR1 as KGHSH and CDR2 as LQKENI. Between the trimmed V and J ends, which lost 3 bases and 2 bases, there was a span of 11 bases. CDR3 DNA sequence: TGTGCCAGCTCACCGTCAACAGTCCCCTACGAGCAGTACTTC. It codes for CASSPSTVPYEQYF.

V gene TRBV28 combines with J gene TRBJ2-1; 7 positions agree with TRBD1. The CDR3 totals 14 residues. Trimming took 8 bases from V and 6 from J; bases not matched to a gene: 10. CDR1 is MDHEN, CDR2 SYDVKM, per germline. CDR3 protein: CASSPGGSRNEQFF. The CDR3 DNA sequence: TGTGCCAGCTCACCAGGGGGTAGTCGCAATGAGCAGTTCTTC.